The entry below describes one T cell receptor (beta chain). This clone came up a few times. The clone's antigen remains unknown. No base-level quality is on record; no much larger clone is a single base apart. Looking up the germline V gene yields CDR1 LGHNA and CDR2 YSLEER. Spanning cysteine to phenylalanine, the CDR3 consists of 15 amino acids. The DNA shown is the 45-base CDR3, in frame from base 1. The junction shows trimming of 4 bases on V and 0 bases on J, plus 13 bases between the germline ends. The time point label on this specimen signifies: tumor resected at nephrectomy. The sample's treatment or condition label, decoded: treatment-naive control, cytoreductive nephrectomy. Control tumors were obtained from treatment-naive renal cell carcinoma patients in whom cytoreductive nephrectomy was performed without prior radiation. All patients had renal cell carcinoma with clear cell pathology. Control tumors used for TCR sequencing came from a handful of females and roughly eleven males, resected 2011 to 2014, with median age approximately 50 years (range roughly 40 to 82). The tumors were dissociated mechanically, digested with collagenase/hyaluronidase at 37 degrees C, processed in gentleMACS C tubes, and kept in liquid nitrogen. The QIAamp DNA Blood Mini Kit (Qiagen) was used to prepare genomic DNA for TCR sequencing. Only samples passing all quality control checks were included in the analyses.

This sample is drawn from a study of radiation and T cells in renal cell carcinoma (dated by TCRdb to 2018 to 2021). For the study in its entirety: TCR beta sequencing covered around 50 samples in total, comprising around 25 tumors and some 27 peripheral blood samples. Across all 55 or so samples, approximately 4,000,000 unique CDR3 nucleotide sequences, encoding roughly 2,600,000 unique CDR3 amino acid sequences, were identified. Study-wide findings and limitations: Irradiated tumors showed higher TCR clonality than controls, with the top 100 clonotypes averaging about 50% of the repertoire versus 43% in nephrectomy-only tumors. Because only small tumor regions of 0.9 to 1 g were available, the study did not capture intratumoral heterogeneity. Irradiated tumors contained more dominant CDR3 motifs, and these motifs occupied a larger share of the repertoire than in control tumors. Effects of radiation dose or scheduling on the TCR repertoire could not be addressed with the single-armed trial design.

The immunoSEQ kit was used, according to the manufacturer's recommendations, to generate TCR beta libraries from genomic DNA. Library preparation used a first multiplex PCR with proprietary primers, then a second PCR adding unique barcodes, with bead cleanups after each round. A kit-provided positive control reaction and a negative control reaction were included in every sample batch. The final libraries were assessed on an Agilent 4200 TapeStation D1000 ScreenTape, pooled by volume, and quantified by qPCR. Sequencing ran on an Illumina NextSeq500 with a MidOutput 150-cycle cartridge, using 156 Read1 and 15 Index1 cycles with kit custom primers. The pooled library was loaded at roughly 1 pM, with an approximately 19% PhiX control spiked in. The study's own analysis went as follows. The vendor-processed data were analyzed in R, and a clonotype was defined as all T cells that share the same CDR3 nucleotide sequence. In the clone abundance analyses, frequencies were normalized to the 10,000 most abundant clones in each sample. Public T cell clones, which averaged fewer than five per sample, were excluded before analysis. Dominant motif analysis used ImmunoMap with the PAM10 matrix, gap penalty 30 and homology threshold 0.3; motifs with cumulative frequency at least 0.01 counted as dominant. In its TCRdb copy, this immuneACCESS table keeps in-frame sequences only and misses some clones. Where compared with another copy, unresolved V genes explain less than half of these, and the others have no known cause. V, J and clone size reflect that table, while D and trimming were determined from the DNA. This sample gives roughly 20,000 clones in total; approximately 62% of them show up just once. 30% to 35% of the sample comes from the top ten.

The chain is encoded by TRBV4-3 joined to TRBJ2-7, with the D call tentatively TRBD1 or TRBD2, each fitting 6 bases. The source of this sequence is a man aged 45 to 65 with renal cell carcinoma. This material consisted of tumor tissue, taken from a patient whose treatment was nephrectomy without radiotherapy. The DNA sequence follows: TGCGCCAGCAGCCCTGATGGAGGGGGCTCCTACGAGCAGTACTTC. Its protein reads: CASSPDGGGSYEQYF.